This T cell receptor beta chain was obtained from a study of blood T cell repertoires in COVID-19. Across the whole study: Nucleic acid was either cDNA or gDNA, and it came from T cells, B-cell-depleted T cells, or PBMCs.

The assay was immunoSEQ multiplex PCR, and TCRdb's table has in-frame clones only and misses some. This table holds about 320,000 clones, roughly 88% found once. The study assigned cohorts using participant-reported clinical history. Germline-derived CDR1 and CDR2 are MRHNA and SNTAGT. Trimming cost V 3 bases and J 2 bases, with 14 bases left between them. CDR3 length: 16 residues. The sequencing input was PBMCs or T cells enriched from blood (not recorded which). The rearrangement joins TRBV6-4 to TRBJ2-1; tentatively, D is TRBD1 (5 bases). This TCR came from a man younger than 40 who had recovered from COVID-19. For the CDR3, the DNA is TGTGCCAGCAGTGAATTAGTGGGGCCCCCCTACAATGAGCAGTTCTTC. This translates into CASSELVGPPYNEQFF.